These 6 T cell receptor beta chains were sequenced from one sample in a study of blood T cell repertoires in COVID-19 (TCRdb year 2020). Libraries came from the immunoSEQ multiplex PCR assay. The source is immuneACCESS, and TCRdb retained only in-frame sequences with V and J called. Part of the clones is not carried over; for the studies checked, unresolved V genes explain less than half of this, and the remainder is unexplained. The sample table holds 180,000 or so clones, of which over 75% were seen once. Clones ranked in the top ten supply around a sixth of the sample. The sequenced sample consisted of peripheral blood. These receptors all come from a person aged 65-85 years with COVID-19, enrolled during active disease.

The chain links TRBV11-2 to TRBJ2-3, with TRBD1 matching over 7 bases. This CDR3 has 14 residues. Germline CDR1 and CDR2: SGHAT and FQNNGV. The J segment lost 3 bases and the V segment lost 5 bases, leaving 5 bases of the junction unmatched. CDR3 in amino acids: CASSRRTGTDTQYF. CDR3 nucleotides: TGTGCCAGCAGCCGCCGGACAGGAACAGATACGCAGTATTTT. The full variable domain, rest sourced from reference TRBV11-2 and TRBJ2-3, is EAGVAQSPRYKIIEKRQSVAFWCNPISGHATLYWYQQILGQGPKLLIQFQNNGVVDDSQLPKDRFSAERLKGVDSTLKIQPAKLEDSAVYLCASSRRTGTDTQYFGPGTRLTVL.

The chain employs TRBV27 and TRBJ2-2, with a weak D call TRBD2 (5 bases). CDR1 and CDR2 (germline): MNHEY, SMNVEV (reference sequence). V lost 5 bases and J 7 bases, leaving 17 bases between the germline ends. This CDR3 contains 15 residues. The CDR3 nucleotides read TGTGCCAGCAGTCCGAGGGTACGGATCCACGGGGAGCTGTTTTTT. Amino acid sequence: CASSPRVRIHGELFF.

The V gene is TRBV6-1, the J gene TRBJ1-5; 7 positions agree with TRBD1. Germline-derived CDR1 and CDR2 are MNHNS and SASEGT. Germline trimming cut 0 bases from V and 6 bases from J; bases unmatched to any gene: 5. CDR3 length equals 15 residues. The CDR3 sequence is CASSEAGGAGQPQHF. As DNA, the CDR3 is TGTGCCAGCAGTGAAGCAGGGGGCGCGGGTCAGCCCCAGCATTTT.

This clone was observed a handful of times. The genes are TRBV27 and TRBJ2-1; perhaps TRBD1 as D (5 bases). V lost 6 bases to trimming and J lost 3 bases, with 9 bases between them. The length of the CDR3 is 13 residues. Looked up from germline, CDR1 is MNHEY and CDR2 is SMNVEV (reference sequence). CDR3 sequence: CASRGRVYNEQFF. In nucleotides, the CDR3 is TGTGCCAGCAGGGGCAGGGTCTACAATGAGCAGTTCTTC.

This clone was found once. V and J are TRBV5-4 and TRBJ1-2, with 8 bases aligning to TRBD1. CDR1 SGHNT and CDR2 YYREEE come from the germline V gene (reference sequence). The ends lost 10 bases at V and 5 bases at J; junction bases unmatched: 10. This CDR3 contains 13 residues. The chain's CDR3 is CAGSQGGVYGYTF. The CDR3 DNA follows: TGTGCCGGGTCACAGGGGGGGGTTTATGGCTACACCTTC.

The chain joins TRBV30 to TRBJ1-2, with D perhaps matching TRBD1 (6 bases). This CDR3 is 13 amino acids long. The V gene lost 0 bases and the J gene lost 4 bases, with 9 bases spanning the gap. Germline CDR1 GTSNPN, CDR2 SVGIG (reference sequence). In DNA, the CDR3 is TGTGCCTGGAGTGTCGGACAGACCTATGGCTACACCTTC. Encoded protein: CAWSVGQTYGYTF.